The 10 T cell receptor beta chains below all came from one sample that was sequenced in a study of T cells after somatic rescue of genetic block. The table came from immunoSEQ multiplex PCR; TCRdb's copy has only in-frame clones and leaves some out. The sample has approximately 16,000 clones; about three quarters are singletons. Sequencing was carried out using peripheral blood mononuclear cells (PBMCs). The receptors shown here come from a man between 18 and 29 years old.

The sample holds many counts of this clone. The chain carries TRBV6-9 and TRBJ2-7, with 7 bases lining up with TRBD2. Germline V gene sequence: CDR1 MNHGY, CDR2 SVAAGI. After removal of 3 bases from V and 6 bases from J, the junction contained 2 bases not matched to a gene. This CDR3 is built from 12 residues. For the CDR3, the DNA is TGTGCCAGCAGTTACCCGGGAGGCGAGCAGTACTTC. This encodes CASSYPGGEQYF.

The V gene is TRBV9, the J gene TRBJ2-7, with 10 bases aligning to TRBD2. Germline CDR1 SGDLS, CDR2 YYNGEE. The CDR3 has 15 residues. V trimming: 5 bases; J trimming: 4 bases; junction bases outside the gene matches: 9. The CDR3 loop is CASSPWTSGFYEQYF. CDR3 coding DNA: TGTGCCAGCAGTCCCTGGACTAGCGGCTTTTACGAGCAGTACTTC.

The DNA of the CDR3 is TGTGCCAGCTCACCGGGGACTGAAGAGACCCAGTACTTC. It codes for CASSPGTEETQYF. V and J are TRBV18 and TRBJ2-5, with D possibly being TRBD2 (6 bases). Per the germline V gene, CDR1 is KGHSH and CDR2 is LQKENI. The CDR3 covers 13 residues. V was clipped by 3 bases and J by 3 bases, with 8 bases between them.

The J gene is TRBJ2-5, the V gene TRBV6-6; 12 nucleotides line up with TRBD2. The CDR3 is 15 amino acids. Trimming removed 2 bases from V and 5 bases from J; junction bases left unmatched: 3. CDR1 MNHNY and CDR2 SVGAGI come from the germline V gene (reference sequence). DNA for the CDR3: TGTGCCAGCAGTTACCGGACTAGCGGGATTGAGACCCAGTACTTC. As protein: CASSYRTSGIETQYF.

The rearrangement uses TRBV28 and TRBJ2-2; TRBD1 matches at 9 bases. This CDR3 comprises 12 residues. CDR1 and CDR2 (germline): MDHEN, SYDVKM. DNA of the CDR3: TGTGTCGTACAGGGGGCGGCCGGGGAGCTGTTTTTT. This gives the protein CVVQGAAGELFF. Filled out from reference TRBV28 and TRBJ2-2, the complete variable domain reads DVKVTQSSRYLVKRTGEKVFLECVQDMDHENMFWYRQDPGLGLRLIYFSYDVKMKEKGDIPEGYSVSREKKERFSLILESASTNQTSMYLCVVQGAAGELFFGEGSRLTVL.

The chain joins TRBV7-3 to TRBJ1-5; maybe TRBD1 (5 bases). Trimming removed 4 bases from V and 8 bases from J, with 6 bases in between. CDR1 and CDR2 (germline): SGHTA, FQGTGA. The CDR3 covers 11 residues. The DNA for the CDR3 is TGTGCCAGCAGCTCGGGGGAGCCCCAGCATTTT. Translated, it gives CASSSGEPQHF. Looking up the rest from reference TRBV7-3 and TRBJ1-5 gives the full variable domain: GAGVSQTPSNKVTEKGKYVELRCDPISGHTALYWYRQSLGQGPEFLIYFQGTGAADDSGLPNDRFFAVRPEGSVSTLKIQRTERGDSAVYLCASSSGEPQHFGDGTRLSIL.

This chain links TRBV2 with TRBJ1-4; the match to TRBD1 covers 10 bases. This CDR3 spans 16 amino acids. Germline assignment: CDR1 SNHLY and CDR2 FYNNEI. V lost 2 bases to trimming and J lost 8 bases; unmatched junction nucleotides: 8. CDR3 coding DNA: TGTGCCAGCAGTGAAATAGGGACAGGGGCAGGGGAAAAACTGTTTTTT. Translation: CASSEIGTGAGEKLFF.

Only one count was recorded for this clone. The chain uses TRBV28 and TRBJ2-7; no reliable D call. This CDR3 region has 15 residues. The germline V and J ends were trimmed by 8 bases and 1 base, with 18 bases remaining between them. Germline lookup yields CDR1 MDHEN and CDR2 SYDVKM. The CDR3, as DNA: TGTGCCAGCCGCAGGATGGGTTCCAGTTCCTACGAGCAGTACTTC. Its translation: CASRRMGSSSYEQYF.

The V and J genes are TRBV5-1 and TRBJ1-5; no clear D. V shed 1 base and J shed 0 bases, with 11 bases lying between them. This CDR3 is 16 amino acids long. Germline CDR1 and CDR2: SGHRS and YFSETQ. CDR3 sequence (DNA): TGCGCCAGCAGCTTGCCCCCACGGAATAGCAATCAGCCCCAGCATTTT. This translates into CASSLPPRNSNQPQHF.

The chain is built from TRBV18 and TRBJ2-7, with no clear D. The CDR3 sequence is 14 residues long. From germline, CDR1 is KGHSH and CDR2 LQKENI. V dropped 4 bases and J dropped 2 bases, with 12 bases sitting between them. The CDR3 coding sequence is TGTGCCAGCTCACTCGGGTACGGGCCCTACGAGCAGTACTTC. It specifies CASSLGYGPYEQYF.